This T cell receptor (beta chain) came from a study of beta chain features in type 1 diabetes. Study results and caveats: In all four CD4+ subsets, TCRB CDR3 length was significantly, moderately reduced in type 1 diabetes.

V shed 3 bases, J shed 4 bases, and the junction held 8 bases outside the gene matches. Germline CDR1 LGHNA, CDR2 YSLEER. The CDR3 contains 16 residues. Expressed TCRB transcripts were sequenced because the isolated RNA had all been reverse transcribed beforehand. Sequencing was performed with immunoSEQ multiplex PCR; in TCRdb, only in-frame clones are kept and a portion is missing. The sample consists of around 160,000 clones, approximately 62% of them appearing once. As regards this clone: Its antigen is unknown.

The genes are TRBV4-3 and TRBJ2-3, with 9 bases that match TRBD2. The sequence was collected from a man aged 30-40 years with type 1 diabetes. Sequencing was performed on naive CD4+ T cells from blood. For the CDR3, the DNA is TGCGCCAGCAGCCAGCAAGGCGGGGGGGCCTCAGATACGCAGTATTTT. Its protein product is CASSQQGGGASDTQYF.